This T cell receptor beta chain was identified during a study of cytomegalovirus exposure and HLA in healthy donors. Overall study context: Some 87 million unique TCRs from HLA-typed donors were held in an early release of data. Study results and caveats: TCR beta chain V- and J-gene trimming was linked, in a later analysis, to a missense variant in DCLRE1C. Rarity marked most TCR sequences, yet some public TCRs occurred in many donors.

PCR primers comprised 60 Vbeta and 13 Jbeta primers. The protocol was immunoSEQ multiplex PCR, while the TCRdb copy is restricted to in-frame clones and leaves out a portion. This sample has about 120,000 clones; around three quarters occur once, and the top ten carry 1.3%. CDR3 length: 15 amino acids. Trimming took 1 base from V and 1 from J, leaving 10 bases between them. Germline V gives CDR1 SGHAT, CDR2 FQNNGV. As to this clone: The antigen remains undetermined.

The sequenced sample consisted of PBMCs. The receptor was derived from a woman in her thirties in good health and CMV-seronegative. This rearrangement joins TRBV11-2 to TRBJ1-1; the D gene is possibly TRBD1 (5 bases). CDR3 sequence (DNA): TGTGCCAGCAGCTTAGTTGTCGGGGGGAACACTGAAGCTTTCTTT. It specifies CASSLVVGGNTEAFF.